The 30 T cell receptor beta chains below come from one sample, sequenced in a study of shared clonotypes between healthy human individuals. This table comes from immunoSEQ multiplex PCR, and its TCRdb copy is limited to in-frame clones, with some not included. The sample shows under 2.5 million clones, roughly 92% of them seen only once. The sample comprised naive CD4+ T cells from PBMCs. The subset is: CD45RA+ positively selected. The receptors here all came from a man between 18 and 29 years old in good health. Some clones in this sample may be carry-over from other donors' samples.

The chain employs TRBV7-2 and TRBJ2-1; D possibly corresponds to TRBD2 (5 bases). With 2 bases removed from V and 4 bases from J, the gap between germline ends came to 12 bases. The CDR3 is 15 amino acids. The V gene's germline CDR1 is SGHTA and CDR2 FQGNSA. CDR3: CASSLLSELYNEQFF. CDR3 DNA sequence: TGTGCCAGCAGCTTACTTAGCGAGCTGTACAATGAGCAGTTCTTC.

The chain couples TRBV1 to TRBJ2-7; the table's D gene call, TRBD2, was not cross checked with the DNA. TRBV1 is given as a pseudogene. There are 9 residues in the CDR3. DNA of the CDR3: TGCACCAGCAGCCGGTGGGAGTCCTTC. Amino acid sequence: CTSSRWESF.

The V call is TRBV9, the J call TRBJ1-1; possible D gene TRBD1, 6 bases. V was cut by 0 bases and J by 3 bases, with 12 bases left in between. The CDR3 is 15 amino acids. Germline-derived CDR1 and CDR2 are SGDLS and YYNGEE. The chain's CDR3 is CASSVEGGSHTEAFF. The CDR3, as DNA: TGTGCCAGCAGCGTAGAGGGGGGAAGTCACACTGAAGCTTTCTTT.

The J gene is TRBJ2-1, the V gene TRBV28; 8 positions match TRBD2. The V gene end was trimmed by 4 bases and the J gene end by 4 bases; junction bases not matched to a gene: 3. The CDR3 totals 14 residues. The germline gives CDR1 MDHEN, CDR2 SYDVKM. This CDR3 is CASSSGGVYNEQFF. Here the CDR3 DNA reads TGTGCCAGCAGTTCGGGGGGGGTTTACAATGAGCAGTTCTTC.

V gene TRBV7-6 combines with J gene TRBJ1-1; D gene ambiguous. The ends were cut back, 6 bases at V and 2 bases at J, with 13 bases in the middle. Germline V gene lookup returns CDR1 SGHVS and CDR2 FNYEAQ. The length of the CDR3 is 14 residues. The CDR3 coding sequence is TGTGCCAGCAGTTTATTAACAGACAACACTGAAGCTTTCTTT. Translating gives CASSLLTDNTEAFF.

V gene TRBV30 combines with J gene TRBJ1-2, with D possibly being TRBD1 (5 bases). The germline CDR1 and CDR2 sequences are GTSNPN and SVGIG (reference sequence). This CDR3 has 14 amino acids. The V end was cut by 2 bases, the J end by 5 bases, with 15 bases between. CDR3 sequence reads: CAWSRQPPWYGYTF. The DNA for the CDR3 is TGTGCCTGGAGTAGACAGCCCCCGTGGTATGGCTACACCTTC.

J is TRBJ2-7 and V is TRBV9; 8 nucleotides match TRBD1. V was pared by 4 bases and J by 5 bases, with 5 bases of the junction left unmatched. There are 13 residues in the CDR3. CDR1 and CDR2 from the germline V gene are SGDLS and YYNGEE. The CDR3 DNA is TGTGCCAGCAGCTTCAAGACAGGGGACGAGCAGTACTTC. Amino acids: CASSFKTGDEQYF.

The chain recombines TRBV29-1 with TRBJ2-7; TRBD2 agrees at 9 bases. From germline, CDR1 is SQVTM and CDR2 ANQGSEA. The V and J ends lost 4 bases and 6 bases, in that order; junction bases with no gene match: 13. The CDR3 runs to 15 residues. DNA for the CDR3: TGCAGCGTTGTGAGTCTAGCGGGACTTCCCGGCGAGCAGTACTTC. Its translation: CSVVSLAGLPGEQYF.

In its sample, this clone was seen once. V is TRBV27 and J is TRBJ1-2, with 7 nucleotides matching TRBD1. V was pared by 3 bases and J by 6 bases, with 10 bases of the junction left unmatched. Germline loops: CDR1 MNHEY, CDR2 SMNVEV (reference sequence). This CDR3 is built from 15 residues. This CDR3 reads CASSFLGQPRNGYTF. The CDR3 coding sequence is TGTGCCAGCAGTTTTTTGGGACAGCCAAGGAATGGCTACACCTTC.

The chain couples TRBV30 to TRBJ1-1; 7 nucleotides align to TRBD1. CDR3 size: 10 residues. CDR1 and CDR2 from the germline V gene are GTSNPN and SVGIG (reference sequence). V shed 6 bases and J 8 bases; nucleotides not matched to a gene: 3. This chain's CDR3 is CACGQAEAFF. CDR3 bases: TGTGCCTGTGGACAGGCAGAAGCTTTCTTT.

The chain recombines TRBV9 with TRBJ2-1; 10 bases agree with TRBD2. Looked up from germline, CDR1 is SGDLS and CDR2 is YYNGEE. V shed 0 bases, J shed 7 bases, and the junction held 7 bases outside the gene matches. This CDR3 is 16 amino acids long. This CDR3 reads CASSVGAGGSINEQFF. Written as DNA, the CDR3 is TGTGCCAGCAGCGTAGGAGCGGGAGGGTCTATAAATGAGCAGTTCTTC.

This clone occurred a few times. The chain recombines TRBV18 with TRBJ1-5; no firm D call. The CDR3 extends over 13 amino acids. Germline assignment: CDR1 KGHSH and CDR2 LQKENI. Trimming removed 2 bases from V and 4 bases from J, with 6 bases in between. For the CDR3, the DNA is TGTGCCAGCTCACCATCCACGAATCAGCCCCAGCATTTT. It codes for CASSPSTNQPQHF.

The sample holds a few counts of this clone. The CDR3 here is CASSLGGSQHF. DNA of the CDR3: TGTGCCAGCAGCCTCGGGGGGTCCCAGCATTTT. This rearrangement joins TRBV6-6 to TRBJ1-5; tentative D call: TRBD1 (5 bases). Trimming left V 6 bases short and J 11 bases short, with 11 bases between. Per germline, CDR1 MNHNY and CDR2 SVGAGI (reference sequence). The CDR3 is 11 residues long.

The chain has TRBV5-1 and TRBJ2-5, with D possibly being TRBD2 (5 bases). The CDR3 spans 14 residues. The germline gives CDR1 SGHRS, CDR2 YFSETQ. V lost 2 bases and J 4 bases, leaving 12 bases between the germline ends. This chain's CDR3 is CASSFGGVGETQYF. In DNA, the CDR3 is TGCGCCAGCAGCTTCGGAGGAGTGGGAGAGACCCAGTACTTC.

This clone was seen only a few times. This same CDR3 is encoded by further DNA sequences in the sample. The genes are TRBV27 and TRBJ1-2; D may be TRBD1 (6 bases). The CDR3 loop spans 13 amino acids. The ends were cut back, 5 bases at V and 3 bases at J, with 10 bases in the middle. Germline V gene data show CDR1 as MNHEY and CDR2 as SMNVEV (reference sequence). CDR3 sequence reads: CASSPQGYYGYTF. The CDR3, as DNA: TGTGCCAGCAGTCCCCAGGGGTACTATGGCTACACCTTC.

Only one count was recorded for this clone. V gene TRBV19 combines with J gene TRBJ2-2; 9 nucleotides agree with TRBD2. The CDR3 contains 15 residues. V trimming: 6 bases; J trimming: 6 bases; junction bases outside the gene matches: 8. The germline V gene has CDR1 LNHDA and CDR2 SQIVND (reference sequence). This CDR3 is CASRPRAGGPGELFF. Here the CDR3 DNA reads TGTGCCAGTAGGCCCCGGGCGGGAGGGCCCGGGGAGCTGTTTTTT.

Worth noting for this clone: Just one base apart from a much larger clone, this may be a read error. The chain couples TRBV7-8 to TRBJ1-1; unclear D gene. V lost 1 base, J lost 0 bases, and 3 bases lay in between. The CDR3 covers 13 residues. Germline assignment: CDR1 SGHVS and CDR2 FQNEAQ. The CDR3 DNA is TGTGCCAGCAGCTTAGAGGTGAACACTGAAGCTTTCTTT. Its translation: CASSLEVNTEAFF.

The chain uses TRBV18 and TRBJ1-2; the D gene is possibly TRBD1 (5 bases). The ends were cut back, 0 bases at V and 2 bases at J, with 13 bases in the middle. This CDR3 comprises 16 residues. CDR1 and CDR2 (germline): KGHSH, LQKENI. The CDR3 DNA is TGTGCCAGCTCACCACCCGGACCCGGGGGGAACTATGGCTACACCTTC. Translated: CASSPPGPGGNYGYTF. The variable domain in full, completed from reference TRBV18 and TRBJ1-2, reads NAGVMQNPRHLVRRRGQEARLRCSPMKGHSHVYWYRQLPEEGLKFMVYLQKENIIDESGMPKERFSAEFPKEGPSILRIQQVVRGDSAAYFCASSPPGPGGNYGYTFGSGTRLTVV.

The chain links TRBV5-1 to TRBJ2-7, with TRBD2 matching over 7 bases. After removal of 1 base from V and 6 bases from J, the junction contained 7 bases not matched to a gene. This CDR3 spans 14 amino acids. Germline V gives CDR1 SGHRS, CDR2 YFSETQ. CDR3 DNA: TGCGCCAGCAGCTTGCCGGGGGGAGTAACCGAGCAGTACTTC. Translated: CASSLPGGVTEQYF.

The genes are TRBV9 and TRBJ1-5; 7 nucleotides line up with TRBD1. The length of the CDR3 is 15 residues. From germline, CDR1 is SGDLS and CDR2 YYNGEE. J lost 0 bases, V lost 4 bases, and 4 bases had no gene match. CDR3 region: CASSSQGNSNQPQHF. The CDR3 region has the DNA TGTGCCAGCAGCTCACAGGGGAATAGCAATCAGCCCCAGCATTTT.

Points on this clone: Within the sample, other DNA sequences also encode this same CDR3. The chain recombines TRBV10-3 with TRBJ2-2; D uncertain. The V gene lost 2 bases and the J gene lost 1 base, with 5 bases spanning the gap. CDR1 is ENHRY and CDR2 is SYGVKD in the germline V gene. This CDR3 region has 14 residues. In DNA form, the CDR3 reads TGTGCCATCAGTGAGGGTCGGAACACCGGGGAGCTGTTTTTT. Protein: CAISEGRNTGELFF.

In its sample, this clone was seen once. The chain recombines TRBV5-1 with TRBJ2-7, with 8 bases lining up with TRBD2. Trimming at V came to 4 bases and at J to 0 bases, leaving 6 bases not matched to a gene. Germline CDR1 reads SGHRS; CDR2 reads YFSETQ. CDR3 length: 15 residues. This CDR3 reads CASSEAGGSSYEQYF. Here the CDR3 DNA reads TGCGCCAGCAGCGAGGCGGGGGGAAGCTCCTACGAGCAGTACTTC. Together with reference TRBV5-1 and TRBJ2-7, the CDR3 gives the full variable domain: KAGVTQTPRYLIKTRGQQVTLSCSPISGHRSVSWYQQTPGQGLQFLFEYFSETQRNKGNFPGRFSGRQFSNSRSEMNVSTLELGDSALYLCASSEAGGSSYEQYFGPGTRLTVT.

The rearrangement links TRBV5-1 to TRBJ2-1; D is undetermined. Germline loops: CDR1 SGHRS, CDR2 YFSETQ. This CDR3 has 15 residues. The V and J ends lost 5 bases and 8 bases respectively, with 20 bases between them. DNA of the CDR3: TGCGCCAGCAGTCAATTCGCTCCCTTTCAGGATGAGCAGTTCTTC. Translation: CASSQFAPFQDEQFF.

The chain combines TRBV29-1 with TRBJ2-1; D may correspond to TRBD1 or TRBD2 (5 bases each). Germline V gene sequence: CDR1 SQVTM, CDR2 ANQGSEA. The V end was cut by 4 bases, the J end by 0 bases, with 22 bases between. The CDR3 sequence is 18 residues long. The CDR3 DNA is TGCAGCGTTGTTGTGAGGGGAGCGACATACTCCTCCTACAATGAGCAGTTCTTC. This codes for CSVVVRGATYSSYNEQFF.

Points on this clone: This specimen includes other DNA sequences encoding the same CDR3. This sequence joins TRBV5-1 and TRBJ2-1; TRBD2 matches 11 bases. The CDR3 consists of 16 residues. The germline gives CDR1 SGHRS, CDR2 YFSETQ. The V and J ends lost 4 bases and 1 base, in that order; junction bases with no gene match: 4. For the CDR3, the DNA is TGCGCCAGCAGCCTTGGGACTAGCGGATCCTACAATGAGCAGTTCTTC. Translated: CASSLGTSGSYNEQFF.

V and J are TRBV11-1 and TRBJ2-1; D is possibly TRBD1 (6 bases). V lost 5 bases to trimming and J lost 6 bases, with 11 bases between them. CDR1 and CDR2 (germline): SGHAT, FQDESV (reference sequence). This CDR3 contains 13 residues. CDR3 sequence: CASSLATGNEQFF. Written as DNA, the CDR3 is TGTGCCAGCAGCCTGGCGACAGGCAATGAGCAGTTCTTC.

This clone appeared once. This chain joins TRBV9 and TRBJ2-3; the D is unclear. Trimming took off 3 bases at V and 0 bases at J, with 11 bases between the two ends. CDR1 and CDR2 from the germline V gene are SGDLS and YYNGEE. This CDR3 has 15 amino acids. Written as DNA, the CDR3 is TGTGCCAGCAGCGCAAATTCCCCTAGCACAGATACGCAGTATTTT. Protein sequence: CASSANSPSTDTQYF.

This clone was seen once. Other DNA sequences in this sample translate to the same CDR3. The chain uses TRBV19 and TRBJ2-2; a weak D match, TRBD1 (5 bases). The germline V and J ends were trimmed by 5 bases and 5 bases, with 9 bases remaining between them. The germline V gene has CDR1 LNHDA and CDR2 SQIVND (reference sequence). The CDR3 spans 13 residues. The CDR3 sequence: CASSPQGTGELFF. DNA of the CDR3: TGTGCCAGTAGTCCCCAGGGAACCGGGGAGCTGTTTTTT.

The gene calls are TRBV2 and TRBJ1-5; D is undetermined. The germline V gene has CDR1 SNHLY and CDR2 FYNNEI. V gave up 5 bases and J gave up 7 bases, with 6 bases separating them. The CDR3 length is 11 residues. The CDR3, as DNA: TGTGCCAGCAGTATTGGCCAGCCCCAGCATTTT. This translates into CASSIGQPQHF.

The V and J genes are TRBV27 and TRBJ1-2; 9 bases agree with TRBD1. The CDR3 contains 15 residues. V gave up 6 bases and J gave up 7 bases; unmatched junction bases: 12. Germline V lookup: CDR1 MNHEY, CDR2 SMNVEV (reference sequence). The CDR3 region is CASSSLWGQGFGYTF. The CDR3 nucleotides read TGTGCCAGCAGCTCCCTCTGGGGACAGGGTTTTGGCTACACCTTC.